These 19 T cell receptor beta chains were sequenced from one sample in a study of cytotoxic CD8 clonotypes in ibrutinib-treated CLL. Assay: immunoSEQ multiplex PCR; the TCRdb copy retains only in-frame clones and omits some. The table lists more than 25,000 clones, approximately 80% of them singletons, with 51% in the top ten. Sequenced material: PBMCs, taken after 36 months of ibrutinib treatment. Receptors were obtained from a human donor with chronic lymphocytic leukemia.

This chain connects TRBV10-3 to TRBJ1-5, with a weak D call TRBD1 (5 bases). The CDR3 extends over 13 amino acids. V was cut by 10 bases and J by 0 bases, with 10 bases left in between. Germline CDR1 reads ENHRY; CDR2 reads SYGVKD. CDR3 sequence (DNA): TGTGCCACTGTGGGGGATAGCAATCAGCCCCAGCATTTT. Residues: CATVGDSNQPQHF.

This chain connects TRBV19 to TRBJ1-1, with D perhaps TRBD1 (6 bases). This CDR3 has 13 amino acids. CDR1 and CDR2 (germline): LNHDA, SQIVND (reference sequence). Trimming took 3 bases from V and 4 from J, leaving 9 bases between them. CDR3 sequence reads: CASSILGATEAFF. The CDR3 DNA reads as TGTGCCAGTAGTATTCTGGGGGCCACTGAAGCTTTCTTT.

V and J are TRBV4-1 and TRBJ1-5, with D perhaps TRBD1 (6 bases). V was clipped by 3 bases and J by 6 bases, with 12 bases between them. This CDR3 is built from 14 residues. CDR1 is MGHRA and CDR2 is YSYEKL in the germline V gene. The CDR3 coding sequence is TGCGCCAGCAGCCAGGATCCAGGGGCTCAGCCCCAGCATTTT. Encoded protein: CASSQDPGAQPQHF.

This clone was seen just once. The CDR3 nucleotides are TGTGCCTGGAATAAAGCGATCACTGAAGCTTTCTTT. Amino acids: CAWNKAITEAFF. The V call is TRBV30, the J call TRBJ1-1, with unresolved D. Between the trimmed V and J ends, which lost 4 bases and 4 bases, there was a span of 10 bases. The CDR3 contains 12 residues. Germline V gene data show CDR1 as GTSNPN and CDR2 as SVGIG (reference sequence).

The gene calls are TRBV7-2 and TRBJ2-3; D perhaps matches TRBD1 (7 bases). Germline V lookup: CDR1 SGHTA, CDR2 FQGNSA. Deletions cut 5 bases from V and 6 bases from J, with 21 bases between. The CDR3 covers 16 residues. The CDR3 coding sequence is TGTGCCAGCAGCCCCGAGGCACTAGCAGGGGGGGATACGCAGTATTTT. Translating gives CASSPEALAGGDTQYF.

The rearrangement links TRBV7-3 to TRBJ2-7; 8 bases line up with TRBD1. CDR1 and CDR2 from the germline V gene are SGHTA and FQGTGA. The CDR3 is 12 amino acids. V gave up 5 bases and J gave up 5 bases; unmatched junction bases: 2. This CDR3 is CASSPQGDEQYF. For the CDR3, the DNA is TGTGCCAGCAGCCCACAGGGGGACGAGCAGTACTTC.

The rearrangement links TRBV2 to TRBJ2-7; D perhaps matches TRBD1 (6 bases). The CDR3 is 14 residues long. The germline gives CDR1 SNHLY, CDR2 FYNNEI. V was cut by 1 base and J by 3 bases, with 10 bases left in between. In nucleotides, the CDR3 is TGTGCCAGCAGTGAAGTTGGACAGCACTACGAGCAGTACTTC. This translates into CASSEVGQHYEQYF. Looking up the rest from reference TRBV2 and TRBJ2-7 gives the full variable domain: EPEVTQTPSHQVTQMGQEVILRCVPISNHLYFYWYRQILGQKVEFLVSFYNNEISEKSEIFDDQFSVERPDGSNFTLKIRSTKLEDSAMYFCASSEVGQHYEQYFGPGTRLTVT.

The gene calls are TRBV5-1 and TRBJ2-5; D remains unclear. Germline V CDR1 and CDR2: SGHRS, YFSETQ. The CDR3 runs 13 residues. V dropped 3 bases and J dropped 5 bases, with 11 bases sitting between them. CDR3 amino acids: CASSWNLWETQYF. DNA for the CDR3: TGCGCCAGCAGCTGGAATTTATGGGAGACCCAGTACTTC.

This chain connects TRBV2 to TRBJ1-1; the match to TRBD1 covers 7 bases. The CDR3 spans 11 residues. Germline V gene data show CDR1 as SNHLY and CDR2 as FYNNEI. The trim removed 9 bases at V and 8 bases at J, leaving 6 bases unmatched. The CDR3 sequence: CASTFRGEAFF. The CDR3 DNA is TGTGCCAGTACGTTCAGGGGGGAAGCTTTCTTT.

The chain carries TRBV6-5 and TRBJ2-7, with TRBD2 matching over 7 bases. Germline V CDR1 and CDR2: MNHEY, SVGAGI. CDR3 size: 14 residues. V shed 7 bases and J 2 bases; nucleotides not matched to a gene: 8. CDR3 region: CASKARGVAYEQYF. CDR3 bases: TGTGCCAGCAAGGCCCGGGGGGTGGCCTACGAGCAGTACTTC.

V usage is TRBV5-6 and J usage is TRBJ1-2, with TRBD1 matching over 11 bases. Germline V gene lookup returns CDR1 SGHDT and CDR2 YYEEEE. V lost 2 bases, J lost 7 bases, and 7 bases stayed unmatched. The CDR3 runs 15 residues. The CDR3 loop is CASSLTGTGGSGYTF. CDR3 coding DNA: TGTGCCAGCAGCTTAACCGGGACAGGGGGATCTGGCTACACCTTC.

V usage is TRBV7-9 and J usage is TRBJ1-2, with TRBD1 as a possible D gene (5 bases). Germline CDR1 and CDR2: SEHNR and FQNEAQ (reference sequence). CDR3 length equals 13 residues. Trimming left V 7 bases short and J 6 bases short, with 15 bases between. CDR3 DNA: TGTGCCAGCAATGCGGGGGTTGGGGATGGCTACACCTTC. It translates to CASNAGVGDGYTF.

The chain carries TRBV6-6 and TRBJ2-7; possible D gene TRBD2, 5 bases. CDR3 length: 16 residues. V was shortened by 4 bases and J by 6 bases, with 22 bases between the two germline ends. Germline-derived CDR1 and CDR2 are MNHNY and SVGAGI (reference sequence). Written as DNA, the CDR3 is TGTGCCAGCAGTTCCTCGGCCTCCCTCCTAGCCGGCGAGCAGTACTTC. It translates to CASSSSASLLAGEQYF.

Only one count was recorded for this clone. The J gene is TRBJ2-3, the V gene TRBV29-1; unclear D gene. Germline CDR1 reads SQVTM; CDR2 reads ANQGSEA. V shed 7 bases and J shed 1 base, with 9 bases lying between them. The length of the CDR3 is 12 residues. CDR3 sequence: CSASLGTDTQYF. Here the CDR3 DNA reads TGCAGCGCCTCCTTGGGCACAGATACGCAGTATTTT.

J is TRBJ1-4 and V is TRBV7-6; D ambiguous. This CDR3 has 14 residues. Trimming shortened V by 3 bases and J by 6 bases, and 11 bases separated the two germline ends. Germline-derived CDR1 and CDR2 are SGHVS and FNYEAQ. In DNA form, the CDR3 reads TGTGCCAGCAGCTTGAAAAATAAGGATGAAAAACTGTTTTTT. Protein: CASSLKNKDEKLFF. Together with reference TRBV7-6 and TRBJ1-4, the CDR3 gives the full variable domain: GAGVSQSPRYKVTKRGQDVALRCDPISGHVSLYWYRQALGQGPEFLTYFNYEAQQDKSGLPNDRFSAERPEGSISTLTIQRTEQRDSAMYRCASSLKNKDEKLFFGSGTQLSVL.

Here the CDR3 reads CASSRGDRGYNSPLHF. The DNA of the CDR3 is TGTGCCAGCAGCCGCGGGGACAGGGGGTATAATTCACCCCTCCACTTT. This rearrangement joins TRBV7-2 to TRBJ1-6, with 11 positions matching TRBD1. CDR3 length: 16 amino acids. The trim removed 5 bases at V and 4 bases at J, leaving 4 bases unmatched. In germline, CDR1 is SGHTA, CDR2 FQGNSA.

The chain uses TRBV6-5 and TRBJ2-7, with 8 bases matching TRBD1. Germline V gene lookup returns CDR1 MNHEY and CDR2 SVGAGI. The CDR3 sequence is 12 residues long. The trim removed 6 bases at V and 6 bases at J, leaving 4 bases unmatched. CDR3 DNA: TGTGCCAGCAGGACCGACAGGGGCGAGCAGTACTTC. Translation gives CASRTDRGEQYF.

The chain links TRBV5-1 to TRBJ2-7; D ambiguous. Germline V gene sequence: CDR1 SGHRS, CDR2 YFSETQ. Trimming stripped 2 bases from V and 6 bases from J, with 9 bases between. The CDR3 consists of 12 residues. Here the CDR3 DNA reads TGCGCCAGCAGCTTATTAAATGGCGAGCAGTACTTC. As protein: CASSLLNGEQYF.

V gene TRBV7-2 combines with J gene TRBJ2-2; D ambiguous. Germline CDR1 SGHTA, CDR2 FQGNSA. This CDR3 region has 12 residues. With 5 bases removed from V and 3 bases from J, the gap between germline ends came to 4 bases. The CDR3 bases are TGTGCCAGCAGCCTCTACACCGGGGAGCTGTTTTTT. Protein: CASSLYTGELFF.